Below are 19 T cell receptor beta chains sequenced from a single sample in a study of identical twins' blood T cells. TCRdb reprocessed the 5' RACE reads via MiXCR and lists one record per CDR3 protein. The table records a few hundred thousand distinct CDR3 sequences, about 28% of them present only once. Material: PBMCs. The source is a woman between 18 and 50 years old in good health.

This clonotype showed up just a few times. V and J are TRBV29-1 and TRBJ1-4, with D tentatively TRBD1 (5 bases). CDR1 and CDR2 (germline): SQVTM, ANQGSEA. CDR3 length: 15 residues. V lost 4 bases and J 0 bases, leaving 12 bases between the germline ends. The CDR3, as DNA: TGCAGCGTTGGGGGGGGGACTGCAACTAATGAAAAACTGTTTTTT. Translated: CSVGGGTATNEKLFF.

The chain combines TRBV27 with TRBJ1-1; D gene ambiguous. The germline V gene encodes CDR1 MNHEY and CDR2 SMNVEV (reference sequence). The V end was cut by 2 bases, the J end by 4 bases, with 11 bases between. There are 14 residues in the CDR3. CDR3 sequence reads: CASSLTPDLTEAFF. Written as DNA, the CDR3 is TGTGCCAGCAGTTTAACACCCGATCTCACTGAAGCTTTCTTT.

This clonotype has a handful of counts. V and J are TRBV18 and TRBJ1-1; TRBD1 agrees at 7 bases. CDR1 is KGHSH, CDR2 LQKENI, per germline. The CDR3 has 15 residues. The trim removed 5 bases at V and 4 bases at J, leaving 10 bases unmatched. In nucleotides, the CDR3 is TGTGCCAGCTCAATCGGACAGGTTGGGAGCACTGAAGCTTTCTTT. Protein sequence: CASSIGQVGSTEAFF.

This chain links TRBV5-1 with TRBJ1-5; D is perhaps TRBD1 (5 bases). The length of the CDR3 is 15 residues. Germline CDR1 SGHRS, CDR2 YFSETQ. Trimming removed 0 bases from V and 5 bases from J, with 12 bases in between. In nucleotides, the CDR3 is TGCGCCAGCAGCTTGGTGGGGGGTTCGGATCAGCCCCAGCATTTT. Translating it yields CASSLVGGSDQPQHF.

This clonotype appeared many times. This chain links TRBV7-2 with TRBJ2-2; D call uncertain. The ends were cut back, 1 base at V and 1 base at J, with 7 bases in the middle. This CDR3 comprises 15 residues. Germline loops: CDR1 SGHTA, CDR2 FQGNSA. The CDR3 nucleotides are TGTGCCAGCAGCTTAGGACTGGGGAACACCGGGGAGCTGTTTTTT. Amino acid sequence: CASSLGLGNTGELFF. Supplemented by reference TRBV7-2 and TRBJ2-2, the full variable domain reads GAGVSQSPSNKVTEKGKDVELRCDPISGHTALYWYRQSLGQGLEFLIYFQGNSAPDKSGLPSDRFSAERTGGSVSTLTIQRTQQEDSAVYLCASSLGLGNTGELFFGEGSRLTVL.

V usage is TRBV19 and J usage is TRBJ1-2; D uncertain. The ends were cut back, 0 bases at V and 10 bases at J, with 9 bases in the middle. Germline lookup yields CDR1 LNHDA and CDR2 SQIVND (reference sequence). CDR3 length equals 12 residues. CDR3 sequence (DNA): TGTGCCAGTAGTATAGAAACAAGAAACTACACCTTC. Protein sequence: CASSIETRNYTF.

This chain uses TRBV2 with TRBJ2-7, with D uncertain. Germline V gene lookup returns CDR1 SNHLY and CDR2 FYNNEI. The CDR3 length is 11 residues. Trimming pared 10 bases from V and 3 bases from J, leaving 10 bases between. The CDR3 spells CATSIGYEQYF. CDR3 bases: TGTGCCACCAGCATCGGCTACGAGCAGTACTTC.

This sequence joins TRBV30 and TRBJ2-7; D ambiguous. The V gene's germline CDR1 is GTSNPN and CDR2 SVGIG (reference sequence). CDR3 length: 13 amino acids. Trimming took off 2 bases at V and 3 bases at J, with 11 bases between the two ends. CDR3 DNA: TGTGCCTGGAGTTTCGGCCGGAGCTACGAGCAGTACTTC. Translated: CAWSFGRSYEQYF.

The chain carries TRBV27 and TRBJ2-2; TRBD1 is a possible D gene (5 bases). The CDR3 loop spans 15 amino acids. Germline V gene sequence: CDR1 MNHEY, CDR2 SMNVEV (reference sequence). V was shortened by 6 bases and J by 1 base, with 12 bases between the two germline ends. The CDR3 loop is CASSGRTGNTGELFF. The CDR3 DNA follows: TGTGCCAGCAGCGGCCGAACAGGGAACACCGGGGAGCTGTTTTTT.

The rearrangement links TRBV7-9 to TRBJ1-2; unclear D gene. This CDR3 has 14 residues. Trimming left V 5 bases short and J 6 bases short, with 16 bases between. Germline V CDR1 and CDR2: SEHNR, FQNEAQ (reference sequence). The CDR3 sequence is CASSELGTPHGYTF. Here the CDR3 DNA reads TGTGCCAGCAGCGAACTGGGCACACCGCATGGCTACACCTTC.

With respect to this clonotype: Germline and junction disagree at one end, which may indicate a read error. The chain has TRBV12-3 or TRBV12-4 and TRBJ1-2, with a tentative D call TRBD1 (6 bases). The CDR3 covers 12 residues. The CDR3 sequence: CASGDTHYDYTF. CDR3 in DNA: TGTGCCAGCGGGGACACCCACTATGACTACACCTTC.

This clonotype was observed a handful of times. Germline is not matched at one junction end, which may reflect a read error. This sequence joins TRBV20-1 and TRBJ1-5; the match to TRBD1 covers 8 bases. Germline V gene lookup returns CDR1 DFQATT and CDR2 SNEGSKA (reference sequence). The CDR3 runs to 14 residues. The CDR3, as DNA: TGCAGTGCTAGGTCTGCAGGGGGCAATCAGCCCCATCATTTT. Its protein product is CSARSAGGNQPHHF.

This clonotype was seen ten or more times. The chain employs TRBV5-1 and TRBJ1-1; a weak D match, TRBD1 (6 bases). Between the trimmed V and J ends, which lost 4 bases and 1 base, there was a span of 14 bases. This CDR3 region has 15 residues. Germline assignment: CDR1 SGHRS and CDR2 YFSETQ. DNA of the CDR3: TGCGCCAGCAGCCGTCCGGGGACACCGAACACTGAAGCTTTCTTT. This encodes CASSRPGTPNTEAFF.

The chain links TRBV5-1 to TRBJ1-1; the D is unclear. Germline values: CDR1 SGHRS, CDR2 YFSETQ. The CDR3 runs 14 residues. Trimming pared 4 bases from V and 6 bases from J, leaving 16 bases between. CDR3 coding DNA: TGCGCCAGCAGCCCTCTAGGGCAAAGTGCTGAAGCTTTCTTT. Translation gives CASSPLGQSAEAFF.

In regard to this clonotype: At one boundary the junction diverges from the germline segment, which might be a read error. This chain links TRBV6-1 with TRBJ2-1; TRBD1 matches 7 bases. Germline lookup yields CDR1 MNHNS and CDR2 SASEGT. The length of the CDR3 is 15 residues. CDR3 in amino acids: CAGSDQGEDYNEQFF. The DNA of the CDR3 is TGTGCCGGCAGTGATCAGGGGGAAGACTACAATGAGCAGTTCTTC.

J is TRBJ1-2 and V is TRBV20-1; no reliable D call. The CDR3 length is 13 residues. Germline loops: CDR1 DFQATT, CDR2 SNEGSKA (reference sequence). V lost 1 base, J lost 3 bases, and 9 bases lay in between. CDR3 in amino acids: CSARVAKDYGYTF. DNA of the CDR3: TGCAGTGCTAGAGTGGCCAAAGACTATGGCTACACCTTC.

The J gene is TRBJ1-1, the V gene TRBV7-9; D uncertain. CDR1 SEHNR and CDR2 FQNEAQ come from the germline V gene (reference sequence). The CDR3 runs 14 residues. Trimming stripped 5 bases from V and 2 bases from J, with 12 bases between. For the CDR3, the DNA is TGTGCCAGCAGCATTAGTCGGGTCAACACTGAAGCTTTCTTT. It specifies CASSISRVNTEAFF.

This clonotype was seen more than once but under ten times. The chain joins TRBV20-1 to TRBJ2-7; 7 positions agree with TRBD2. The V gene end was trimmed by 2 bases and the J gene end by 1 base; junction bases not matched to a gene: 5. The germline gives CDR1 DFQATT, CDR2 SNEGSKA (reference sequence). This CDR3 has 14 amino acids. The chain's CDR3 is CSARPSGLSYEQYF. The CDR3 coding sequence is TGCAGTGCTAGACCTAGCGGTCTTTCCTACGAGCAGTACTTC.

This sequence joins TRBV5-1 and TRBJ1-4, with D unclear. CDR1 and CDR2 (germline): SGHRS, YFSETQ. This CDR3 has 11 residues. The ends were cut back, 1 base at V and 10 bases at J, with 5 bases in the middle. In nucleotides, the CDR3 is TGCGCCAGCAGCTTGATGGGAAAACTGTTTTTT. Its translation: CASSLMGKLFF.